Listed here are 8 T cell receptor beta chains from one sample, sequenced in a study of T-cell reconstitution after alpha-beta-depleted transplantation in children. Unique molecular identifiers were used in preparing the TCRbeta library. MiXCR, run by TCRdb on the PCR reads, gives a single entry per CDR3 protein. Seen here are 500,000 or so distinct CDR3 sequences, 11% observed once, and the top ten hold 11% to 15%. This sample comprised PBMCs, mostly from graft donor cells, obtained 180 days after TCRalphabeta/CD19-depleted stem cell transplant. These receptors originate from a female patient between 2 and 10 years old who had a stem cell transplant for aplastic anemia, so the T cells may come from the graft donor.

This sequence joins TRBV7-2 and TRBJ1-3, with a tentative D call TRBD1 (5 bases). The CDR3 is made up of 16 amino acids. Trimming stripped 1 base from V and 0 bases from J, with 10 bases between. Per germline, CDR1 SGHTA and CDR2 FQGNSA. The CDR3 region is CASSLGGHRSGNTIYF. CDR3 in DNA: TGTGCCAGCAGCTTAGGGGGCCACCGCTCTGGAAACACCATATATTTT.

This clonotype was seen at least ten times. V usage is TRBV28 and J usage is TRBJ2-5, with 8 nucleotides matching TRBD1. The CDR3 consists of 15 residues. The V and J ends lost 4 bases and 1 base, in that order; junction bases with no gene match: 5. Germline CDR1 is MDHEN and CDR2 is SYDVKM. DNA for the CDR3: TGTGCCAGCAGTTCACCGACAGGGGCCCAAGAGACCCAGTACTTC. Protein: CASSSPTGAQETQYF.

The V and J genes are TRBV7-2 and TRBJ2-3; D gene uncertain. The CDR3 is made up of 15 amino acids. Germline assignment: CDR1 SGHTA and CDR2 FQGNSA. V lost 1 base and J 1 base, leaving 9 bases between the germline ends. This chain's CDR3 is CASSLDVGRTDTQYF. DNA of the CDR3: TGTGCCAGCAGCTTAGATGTAGGGCGCACAGATACGCAGTATTTT.

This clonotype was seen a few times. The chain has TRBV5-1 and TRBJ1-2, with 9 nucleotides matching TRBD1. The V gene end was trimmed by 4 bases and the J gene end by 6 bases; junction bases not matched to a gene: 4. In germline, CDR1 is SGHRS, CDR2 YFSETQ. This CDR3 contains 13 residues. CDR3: CASSGYRGHGYTF. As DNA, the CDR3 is TGCGCCAGCAGCGGTTACAGGGGGCATGGCTACACCTTC. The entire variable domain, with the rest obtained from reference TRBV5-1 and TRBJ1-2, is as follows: KAGVTQTPRYLIKTRGQQVTLSCSPISGHRSVSWYQQTPGQGLQFLFEYFSETQRNKGNFPGRFSGRQFSNSRSEMNVSTLELGDSALYLCASSGYRGHGYTFGSGTRLTVV.

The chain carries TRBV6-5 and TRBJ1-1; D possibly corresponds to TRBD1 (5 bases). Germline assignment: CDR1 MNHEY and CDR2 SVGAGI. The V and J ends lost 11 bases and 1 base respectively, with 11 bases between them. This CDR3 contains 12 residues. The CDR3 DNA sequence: TGTGCCGTCACCGGGGGGAACACTGAAGCTTTCTTT. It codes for CAVTGGNTEAFF.

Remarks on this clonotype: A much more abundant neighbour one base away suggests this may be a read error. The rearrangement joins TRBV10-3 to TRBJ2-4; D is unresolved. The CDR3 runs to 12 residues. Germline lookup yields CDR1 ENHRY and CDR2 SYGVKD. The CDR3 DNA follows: TGTGCCATCAGTGGCGATGAAAACAGTCAGTACTTC. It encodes CAISGDENSQYF.

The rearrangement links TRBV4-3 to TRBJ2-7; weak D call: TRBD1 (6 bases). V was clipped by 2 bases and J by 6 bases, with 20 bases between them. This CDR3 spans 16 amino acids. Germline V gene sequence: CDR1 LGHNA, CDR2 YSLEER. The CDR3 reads CASSQKPGHRSVEQYF. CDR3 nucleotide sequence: TGCGCCAGCAGCCAAAAACCGGGACACCGATCAGTCGAGCAGTACTTC.

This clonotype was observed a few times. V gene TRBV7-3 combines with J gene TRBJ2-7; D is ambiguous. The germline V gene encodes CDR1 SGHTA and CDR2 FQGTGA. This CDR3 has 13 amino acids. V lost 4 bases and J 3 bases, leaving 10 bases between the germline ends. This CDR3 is CASSSNPYYEQYF. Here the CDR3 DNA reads TGTGCCAGCAGCTCCAATCCTTACTACGAGCAGTACTTC.